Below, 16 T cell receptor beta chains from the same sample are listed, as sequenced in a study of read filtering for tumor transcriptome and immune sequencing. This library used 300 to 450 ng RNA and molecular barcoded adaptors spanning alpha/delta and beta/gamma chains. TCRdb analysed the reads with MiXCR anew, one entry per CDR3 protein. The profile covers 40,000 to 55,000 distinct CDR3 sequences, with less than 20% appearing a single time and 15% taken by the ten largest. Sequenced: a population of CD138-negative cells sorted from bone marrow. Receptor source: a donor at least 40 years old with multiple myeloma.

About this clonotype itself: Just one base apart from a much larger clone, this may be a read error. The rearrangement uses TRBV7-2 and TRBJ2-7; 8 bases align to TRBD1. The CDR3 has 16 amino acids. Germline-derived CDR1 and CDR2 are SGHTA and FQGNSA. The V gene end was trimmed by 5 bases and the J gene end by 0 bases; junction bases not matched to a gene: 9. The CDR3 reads CASSRDMTGASYEQYF. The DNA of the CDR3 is TGTGCCAGCAGCCGTGATATGACAGGGGCCTCCTACGAGCAGTACTTC.

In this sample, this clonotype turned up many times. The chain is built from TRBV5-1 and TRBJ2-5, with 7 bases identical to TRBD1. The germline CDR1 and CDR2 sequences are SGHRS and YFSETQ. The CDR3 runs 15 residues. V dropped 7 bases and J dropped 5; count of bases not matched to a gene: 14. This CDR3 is CASSPVAGGTETQYF. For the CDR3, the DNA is TGCGCCAGCTCCCCTGTGGCAGGGGGTACTGAGACCCAGTACTTC.

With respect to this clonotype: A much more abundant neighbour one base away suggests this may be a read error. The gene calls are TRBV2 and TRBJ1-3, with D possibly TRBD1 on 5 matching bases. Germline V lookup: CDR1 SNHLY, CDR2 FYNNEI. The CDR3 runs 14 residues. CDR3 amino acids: CASRNAGSGNAIYF. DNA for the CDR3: TGTGCCAGCCGCAACGCAGGGTCCGGAAACGCCATATATTTT.

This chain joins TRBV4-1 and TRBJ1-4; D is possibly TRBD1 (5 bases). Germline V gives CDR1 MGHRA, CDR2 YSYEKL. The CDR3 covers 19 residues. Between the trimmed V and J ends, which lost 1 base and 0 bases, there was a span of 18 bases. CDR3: CASSQAGTGSPSTNEKLFF. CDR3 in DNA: TGCGCCAGCAGCCAAGCAGGTACAGGCTCGCCCTCAACTAATGAAAAACTGTTTTTT.

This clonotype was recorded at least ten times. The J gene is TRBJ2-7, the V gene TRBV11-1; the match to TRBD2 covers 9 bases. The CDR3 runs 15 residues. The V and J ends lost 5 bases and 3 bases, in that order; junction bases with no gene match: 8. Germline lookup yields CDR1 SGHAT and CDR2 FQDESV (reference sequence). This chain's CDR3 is CASSPVGLAGYEQYF. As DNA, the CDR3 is TGTGCCAGCAGCCCCGTGGGACTAGCAGGCTACGAGCAGTACTTC.

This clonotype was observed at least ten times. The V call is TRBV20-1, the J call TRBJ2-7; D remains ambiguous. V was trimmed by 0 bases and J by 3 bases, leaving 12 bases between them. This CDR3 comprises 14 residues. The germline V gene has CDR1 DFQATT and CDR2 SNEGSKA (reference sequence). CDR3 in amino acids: CSARDLSAGYEQYF. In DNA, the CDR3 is TGCAGTGCTAGAGATCTAAGCGCTGGCTACGAGCAGTACTTC.

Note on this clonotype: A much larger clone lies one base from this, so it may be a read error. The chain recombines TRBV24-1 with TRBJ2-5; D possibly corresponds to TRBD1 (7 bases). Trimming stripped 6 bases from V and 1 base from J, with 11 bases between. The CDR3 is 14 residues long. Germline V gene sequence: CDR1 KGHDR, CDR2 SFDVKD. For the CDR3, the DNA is TGTGCCACCAGTCCAGGGGGGTCCCAAGAGACCCAGTACTTC. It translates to CATSPGGSQETQYF.

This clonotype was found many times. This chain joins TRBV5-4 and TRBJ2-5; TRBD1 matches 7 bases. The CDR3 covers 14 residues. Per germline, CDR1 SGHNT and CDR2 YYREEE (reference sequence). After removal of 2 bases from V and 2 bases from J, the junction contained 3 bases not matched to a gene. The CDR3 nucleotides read TGTGCCAGCAGCTTCCGGGACAGTCAAGAGACCCAGTACTTC. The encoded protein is CASSFRDSQETQYF.

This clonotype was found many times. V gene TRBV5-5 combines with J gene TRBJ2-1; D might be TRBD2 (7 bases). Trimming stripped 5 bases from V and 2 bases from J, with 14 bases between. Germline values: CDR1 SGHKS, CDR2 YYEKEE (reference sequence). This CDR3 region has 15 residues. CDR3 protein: CASRSTGTTYNEQFF. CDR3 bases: TGTGCCAGCAGGTCCACAGGGACTACCTACAATGAGCAGTTCTTC.

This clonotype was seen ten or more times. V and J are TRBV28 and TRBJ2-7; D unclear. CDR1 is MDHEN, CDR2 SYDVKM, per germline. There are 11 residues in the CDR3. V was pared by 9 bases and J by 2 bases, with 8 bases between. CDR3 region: CASSVAYEQYF. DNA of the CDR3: TGTGCCAGTTCCGTGGCCTACGAGCAGTACTTC.

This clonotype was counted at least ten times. The CDR3 DNA is TGCAGTGCTAGTAGGCTAGCGGAAAGGAGCTCCTACAATGAGCAGTTCTTC. Amino acids: CSASRLAERSSYNEQFF. V and J are TRBV20-1 and TRBJ2-1; 7 bases map to TRBD2. Germline CDR1 is DFQATT and CDR2 is SNEGSKA (reference sequence). Unmatched junction bases numbered 11, after V lost 3 bases and J lost 0 bases. The CDR3 has 17 amino acids.

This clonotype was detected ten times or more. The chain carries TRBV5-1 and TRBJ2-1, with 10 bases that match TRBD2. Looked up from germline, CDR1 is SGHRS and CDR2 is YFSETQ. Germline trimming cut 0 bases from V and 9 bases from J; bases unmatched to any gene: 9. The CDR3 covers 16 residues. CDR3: CASSLDPAGGQAEQFF. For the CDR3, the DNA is TGCGCCAGCAGCTTGGATCCAGCGGGAGGGCAGGCTGAGCAGTTCTTC.

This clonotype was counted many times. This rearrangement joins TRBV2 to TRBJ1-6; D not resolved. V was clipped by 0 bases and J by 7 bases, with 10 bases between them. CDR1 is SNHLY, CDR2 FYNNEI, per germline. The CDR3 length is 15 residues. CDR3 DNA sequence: TGTGCCAGCAGTGAAGCTTCCCAGAGGAATTCACCCCTCCACTTT. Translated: CASSEASQRNSPLHF.

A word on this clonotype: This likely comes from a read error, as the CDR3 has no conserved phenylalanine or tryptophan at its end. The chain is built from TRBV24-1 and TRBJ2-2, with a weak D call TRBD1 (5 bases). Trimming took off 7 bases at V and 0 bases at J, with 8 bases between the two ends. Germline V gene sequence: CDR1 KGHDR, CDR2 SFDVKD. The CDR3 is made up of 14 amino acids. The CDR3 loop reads CATRDSANTGELFC. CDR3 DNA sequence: TGTGCCACCAGAGACAGCGCGAACACCGGGGAGCTGTTTTGT.

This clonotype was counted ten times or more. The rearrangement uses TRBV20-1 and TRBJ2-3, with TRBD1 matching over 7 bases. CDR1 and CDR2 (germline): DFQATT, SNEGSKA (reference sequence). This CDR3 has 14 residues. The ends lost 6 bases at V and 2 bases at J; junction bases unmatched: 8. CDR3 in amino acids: CSAPRTGPTDTQYF. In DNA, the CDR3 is TGCAGTGCCCCCCGGACAGGTCCCACAGATACGCAGTATTTT.

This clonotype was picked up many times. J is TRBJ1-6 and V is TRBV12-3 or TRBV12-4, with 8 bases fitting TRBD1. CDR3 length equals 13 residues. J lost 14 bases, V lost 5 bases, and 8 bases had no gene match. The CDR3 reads CASSQNHRGSLHF. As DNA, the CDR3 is TGTGCCAGCAGTCAAAACCACAGGGGGTCCCTCCACTTT.